This T cell receptor beta chain was captured by sequencing in a study of T cell responses to AZD1222 COVID-19 vaccine. As for the study in general: Some second doses came at about 4 weeks and others at about 12 weeks; these were pooled. Study-level findings and limits: Without day 14 samples, only post-peak T cell repertoires were studied. There were mostly white British donors and more females than males, and clonal diversity was possibly underestimated. Among those given AZD1222, only five to seven were seropositive at baseline.

Note on this clone: Its specificity is not known.

There are 16 residues in the CDR3. V lost 2 bases and J lost 3, with 16 bases in between. Looked up from germline, CDR1 is KGHDR and CDR2 is SFDVKD. Generated by immunoSEQ multiplex PCR, the TCRdb table keeps only in-frame clones and is missing some. The sample lists 150,000 to 200,000 clones; 94% were seen once. The TCR comes from an adult in good health. The specimen was peripheral blood, collected on day 0 of AZD1222 vaccination. V and J are TRBV24-1 and TRBJ2-7, with D unresolved. The chain's CDR3 is CATSDSSRANRYEQYF. The CDR3 region has the DNA TGTGCCACCAGTGATTCCTCTAGGGCTAACCGCTACGAGCAGTACTTC.